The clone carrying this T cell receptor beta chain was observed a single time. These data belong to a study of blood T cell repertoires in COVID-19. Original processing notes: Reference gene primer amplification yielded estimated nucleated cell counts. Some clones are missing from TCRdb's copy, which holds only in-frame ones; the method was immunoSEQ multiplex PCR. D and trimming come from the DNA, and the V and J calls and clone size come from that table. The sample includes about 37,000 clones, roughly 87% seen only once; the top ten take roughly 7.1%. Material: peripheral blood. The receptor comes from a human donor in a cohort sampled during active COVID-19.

The CDR3 spells CASSPIRGSTDTQYF. As DNA, the CDR3 is TGTGCCAGCAGCCCTATCAGGGGTAGCACAGATACGCAGTATTTT. The chain carries TRBV16 and TRBJ2-3; D is perhaps TRBD1 (6 bases). V was clipped by 4 bases and J by 0 bases, with 11 bases between them. CDR1 and CDR2 (germline): KGHSY, FQNENV. There are 15 residues in the CDR3.